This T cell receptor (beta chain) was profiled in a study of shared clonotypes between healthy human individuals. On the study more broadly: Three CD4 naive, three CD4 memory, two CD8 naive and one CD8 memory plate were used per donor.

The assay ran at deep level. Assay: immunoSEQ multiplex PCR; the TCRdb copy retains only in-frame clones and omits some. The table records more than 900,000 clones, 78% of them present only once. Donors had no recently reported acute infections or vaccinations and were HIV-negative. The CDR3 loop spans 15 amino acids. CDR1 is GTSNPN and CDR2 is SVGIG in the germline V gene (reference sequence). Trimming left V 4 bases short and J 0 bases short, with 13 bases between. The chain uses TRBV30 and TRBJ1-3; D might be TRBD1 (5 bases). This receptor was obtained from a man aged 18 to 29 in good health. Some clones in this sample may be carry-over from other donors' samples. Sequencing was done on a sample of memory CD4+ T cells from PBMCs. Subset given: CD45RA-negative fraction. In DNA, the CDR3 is TGTGCCTGGACCGTGGGGCAGGGCTCTGGAAACACCATATATTTT. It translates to CAWTVGQGSGNTIYF.